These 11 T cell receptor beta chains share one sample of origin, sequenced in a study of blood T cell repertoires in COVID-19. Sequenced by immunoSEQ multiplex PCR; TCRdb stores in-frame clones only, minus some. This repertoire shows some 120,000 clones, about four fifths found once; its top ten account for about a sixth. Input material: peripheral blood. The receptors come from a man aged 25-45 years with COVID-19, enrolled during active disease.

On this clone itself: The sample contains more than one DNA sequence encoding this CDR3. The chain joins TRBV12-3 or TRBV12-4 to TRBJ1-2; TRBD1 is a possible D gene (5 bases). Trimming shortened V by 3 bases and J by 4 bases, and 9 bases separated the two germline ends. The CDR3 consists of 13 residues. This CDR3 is CASSLGGGYGYTF. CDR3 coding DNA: TGTGCCAGCAGTTTGGGGGGGGGCTATGGCTACACCTTC.

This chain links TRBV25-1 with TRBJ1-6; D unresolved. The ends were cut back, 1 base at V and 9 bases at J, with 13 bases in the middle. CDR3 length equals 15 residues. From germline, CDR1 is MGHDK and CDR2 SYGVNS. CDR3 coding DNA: TGTGCCAGCAGTGAATCTGGGTACTCGGGTTCACCCCTCCACTTT. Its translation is CASSESGYSGSPLHF. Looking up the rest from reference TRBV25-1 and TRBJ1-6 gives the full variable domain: EADIYQTPRYLVIGTGKKITLECSQTMGHDKMYWYQQDPGMELHLIHYSYGVNSTEKGDLSSESTVSRIRTEHFPLTLESARPSHTSQYLCASSESGYSGSPLHFGNGTRLTVT.

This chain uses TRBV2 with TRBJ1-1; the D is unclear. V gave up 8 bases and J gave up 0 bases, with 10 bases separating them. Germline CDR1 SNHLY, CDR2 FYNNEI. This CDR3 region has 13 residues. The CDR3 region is CASRSSLNTEAFF. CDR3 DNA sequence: TGTGCCAGCCGGAGCAGTTTGAACACTGAAGCTTTCTTT. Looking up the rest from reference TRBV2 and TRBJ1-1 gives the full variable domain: EPEVTQTPSHQVTQMGQEVILRCVPISNHLYFYWYRQILGQKVEFLVSFYNNEISEKSEIFDDQFSVERPDGSNFTLKIRSTKLEDSAMYFCASRSSLNTEAFFGQGTRLTVV.

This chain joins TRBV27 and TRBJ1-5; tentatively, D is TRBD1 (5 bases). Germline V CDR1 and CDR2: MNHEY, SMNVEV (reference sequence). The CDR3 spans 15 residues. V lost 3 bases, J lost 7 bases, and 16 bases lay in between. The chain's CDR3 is CASSFSGEPPQPQHF. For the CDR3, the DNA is TGTGCCAGCAGTTTTTCGGGGGAGCCCCCACAGCCCCAGCATTTT.

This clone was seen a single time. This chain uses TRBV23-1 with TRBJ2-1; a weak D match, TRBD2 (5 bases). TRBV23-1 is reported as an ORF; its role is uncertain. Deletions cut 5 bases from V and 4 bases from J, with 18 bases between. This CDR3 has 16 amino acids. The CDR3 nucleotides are TGCGCCAGCAGTGAGGCGGGCGCGGTTTCTTACAATGAGCAGTTCTTC. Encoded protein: CASSEAGAVSYNEQFF.

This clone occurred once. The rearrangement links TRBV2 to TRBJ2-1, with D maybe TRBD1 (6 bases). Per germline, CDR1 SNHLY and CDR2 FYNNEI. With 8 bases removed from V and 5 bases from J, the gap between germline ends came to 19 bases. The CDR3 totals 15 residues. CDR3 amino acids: CASRPFRGSDNEQFF. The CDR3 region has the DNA TGTGCCAGCCGCCCTTTTAGGGGGTCCGACAATGAGCAGTTCTTC.

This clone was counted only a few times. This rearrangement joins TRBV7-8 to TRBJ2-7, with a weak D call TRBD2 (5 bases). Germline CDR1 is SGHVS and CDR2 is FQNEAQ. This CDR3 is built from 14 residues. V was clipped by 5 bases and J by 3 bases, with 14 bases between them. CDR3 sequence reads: CASSRGLAFYEQYF. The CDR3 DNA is TGTGCCAGCAGCCGAGGACTGGCTTTCTACGAGCAGTACTTC. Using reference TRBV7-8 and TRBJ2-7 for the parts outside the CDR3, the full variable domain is GAGVSQSPRYKVAKRGQDVALRCDPISGHVSLFWYQQALGQGPEFLTYFQNEAQLDKSGLPSDRFFAERPEGSVSTLKIQRTQQEDSAVYLCASSRGLAFYEQYFGPGTRLTVT.

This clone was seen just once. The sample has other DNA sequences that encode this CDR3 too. The CDR3 DNA reads TGTGCCAGCAGGACCCCCAGGGCCGGGGCCAACGTCCTGACTTTC. The encoded protein is CASRTPRAGANVLTF. The V and J genes are TRBV6-5 and TRBJ2-6; perhaps TRBD1 as D (5 bases). The CDR3 covers 15 residues. CDR1 is MNHEY, CDR2 SVGAGI, per germline. V lost 6 bases and J lost 4, with 13 bases in between.

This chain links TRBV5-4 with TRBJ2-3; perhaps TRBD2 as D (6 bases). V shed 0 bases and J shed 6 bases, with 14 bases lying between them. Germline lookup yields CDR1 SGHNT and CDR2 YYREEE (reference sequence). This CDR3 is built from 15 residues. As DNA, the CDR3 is TGTGCCAGCAGCTTGGTCGGGGGACGGGGTGATACGCAGTATTTT. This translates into CASSLVGGRGDTQYF. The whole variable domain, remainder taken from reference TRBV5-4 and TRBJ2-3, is ETGVTQSPTHLIKTRGQQVTLRCSSQSGHNTVSWYQQALGQGPQFIFQYYREEENGRGNFPPRFSGLQFPNYSSELNVNALELDDSALYLCASSLVGGRGDTQYFGPGTRLTVL.

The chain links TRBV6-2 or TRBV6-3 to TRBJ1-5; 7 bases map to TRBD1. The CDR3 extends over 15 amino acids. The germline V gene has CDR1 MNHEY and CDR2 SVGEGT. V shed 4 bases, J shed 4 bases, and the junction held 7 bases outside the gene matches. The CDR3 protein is CASSLRQGRNQPQHF. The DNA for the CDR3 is TGTGCCAGCAGTTTGCGACAGGGCAGGAATCAGCCCCAGCATTTT.

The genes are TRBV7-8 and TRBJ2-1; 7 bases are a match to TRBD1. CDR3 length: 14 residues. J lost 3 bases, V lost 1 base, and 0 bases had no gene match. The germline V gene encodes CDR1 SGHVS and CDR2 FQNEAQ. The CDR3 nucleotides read TGTGCCAGCAGCTTAGACAGGGGCTACAATGAGCAGTTCTTC. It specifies CASSLDRGYNEQFF.